The 25 T cell receptor beta chains listed next were all sequenced from one sample in a study of tumor and adjacent non-tumor tissue in lung cancer. No cell sorting was done before RNA was extracted from the tissue. Three rounds of nested PCR, following a modified ARM-PCR protocol, produced the TCRbeta library. One entry per CDR3 protein results from TCRdb running MiXCR on the multiplex PCR reads. The sample has 120,000 to 150,000 distinct CDR3 sequences; approximately 70% are singletons. The sample taken for sequencing was lung tumor tissue. The origin of the receptors is a man between 60 and 75 years old with small cell lung cancer.

With regard to this clonotype: A read error may account for a junction end that differs from germline. The chain has TRBV6-2 or TRBV6-3 and TRBJ1-5; D unresolved. This CDR3 is built from 15 residues. The germline gives CDR1 MNHEY, CDR2 SVGEGT. The CDR3 reads CASRLQATLNQTQHF. The DNA for the CDR3 is TGTGCCAGCAGACTTCAGGCGACCCTCAATCAGACCCAGCATTTT.

This clonotype was found a few times. V and J are TRBV28 and TRBJ2-7, with 13 bases fitting TRBD2. V dropped 6 bases and J dropped 2; count of bases not matched to a gene: 13. In germline, CDR1 is MDHEN, CDR2 SYDVKM. The CDR3 spans 18 residues. The chain's CDR3 is CASSSPRWTSGSPYEQYF. DNA of the CDR3: TGTGCCAGCAGCTCCCCCCGGTGGACTAGCGGGAGCCCCTACGAGCAGTACTTC.

This clonotype was seen just once. This may come from a read error, since a much larger clone is one base off. This chain connects TRBV6-5 to TRBJ2-1; D possibly uses TRBD1 or TRBD2 (5 bases each). There are 15 residues in the CDR3. Germline values: CDR1 MNHEY, CDR2 SVGAGI. Trimming removed 0 bases from V and 8 bases from J, with 14 bases in between. The CDR3 spells CASSYSIPGPHEQFF. The CDR3 DNA reads TGTGCCAGCAGTTACTCGATCCCGGGACCCCATGAGCAGTTCTTC.

This chain links TRBV12-3 or TRBV12-4 with TRBJ2-1; possibly TRBD2 for D (7 bases). Trimming removed 5 bases at V and 10 bases at J, with 21 bases between. CDR3 length: 15 residues. The CDR3 nucleotides read TGTGCCAGCAGTCAAGTGGCGGGGGCTCTCGGGGAGCAGTTCTTC. Protein: CASSQVAGALGEQFF.

This clonotype occurred once. A much larger clone lies a single base off, so this may be a read error. The chain employs TRBV12-3 or TRBV12-4 and TRBJ2-1, with 8 positions matching TRBD2. This CDR3 comprises 13 residues. The CDR3 sequence is CASHRAGGYEQSF. CDR3 nucleotides: TGTGCCAGCCATAGGGCGGGGGGTTATGAGCAGTCCTTC.

This clonotype has a handful of counts. The chain carries TRBV12-3 or TRBV12-4 and TRBJ1-1; 8 bases line up with TRBD1. The CDR3 sequence is 15 residues long. The V gene end was trimmed by 6 bases and the J gene end by 3 bases; junction bases not matched to a gene: 9. CDR3 nucleotide sequence: TGTGCCAGCAGCTATATACAGGGGGAAGACACTGAAGCTTTCTTT. This codes for CASSYIQGEDTEAFF.

About this clonotype itself: One junction end does not reproduce the germline sequence, and a read error may be involved. The chain uses TRBV5-4 and TRBJ2-1; D call uncertain. The CDR3 has 13 residues. CDR1 is SGHNT and CDR2 is YYREEE in the germline V gene (reference sequence). CDR3 bases: TGTGCCAGCAGCTTGGCTTTAACTGGTGAGCATTTCTTC. Translation gives CASSLALTGEHFF.

As concerns this clonotype: Sequence at one end of the junction differs from germline and may be a read error. The gene calls are TRBV4-1 and TRBJ2-7; D is undetermined. The CDR3 spans 15 residues. Germline lookup yields CDR1 MGHRA and CDR2 YSYEKL. The CDR3 loop reads CANSQAPLPFYEQYF. The CDR3 DNA is TGTGCCAACAGCCAAGCCCCCCTCCCTTTCTACGAGCAGTACTTC.

This chain connects TRBV28 to TRBJ2-3, with TRBD2 identical over 10 bases. J lost 3 bases, V lost 1 base, and 10 bases had no gene match. Germline assignment: CDR1 MDHEN and CDR2 SYDVKM. The length of the CDR3 is 18 residues. The chain's CDR3 is CASSLYVRGLAETDTQYF. In DNA form, the CDR3 reads TGTGCCAGCAGTTTATACGTACGCGGACTAGCGGAGACAGATACGCAGTATTTT.

Notes on this clonotype: A much larger clone differs by one base, so this may be a read error. The rearrangement joins TRBV6-1 to TRBJ2-6; 9 bases match TRBD1. The CDR3 totals 17 residues. Per the germline V gene, CDR1 is MNHNS and CDR2 is SASEGT. In DNA form, the CDR3 reads TGTGACAGCAGTCCGCTAGACAGGGGGGCTGGGGCCAACGTCCTGACTTTC. It encodes CDSSPLDRGAGANVLTF.

On this clonotype: A single base separates this from a much larger clone, so it may be a read error. V gene TRBV29-1 combines with J gene TRBJ2-3, with TRBD2 as a possible D gene (5 bases). V lost 6 bases and J 6 bases, leaving 28 bases between the germline ends. The length of the CDR3 is 17 residues. Germline V lookup: CDR1 SQVTM, CDR2 ANQGSEA. CDR3 nucleotide sequence: TGCAGCGTATCAGGAAAAGCTCAGGCGTCTAGCTGGGATACGCAGTATTTT. Translation: CSVSGKAQASSWDTQYF.

The gene calls are TRBV4-1 and TRBJ2-5, with D tentatively TRBD1 (6 bases). The germline V gene encodes CDR1 MGHRA and CDR2 YSYEKL. Between the trimmed V and J ends, which lost 0 bases and 5 bases, there was a span of 16 bases. The CDR3 contains 16 residues. CDR3 nucleotides: TGCGCCAGCAGCCAAGAGGGCTGGACAGTGGGTGAGACCCAGTACTTC. Encoded protein: CASSQEGWTVGETQYF.

This clonotype is large in the sample. This rearrangement joins TRBV20-1 to TRBJ2-1; 10 bases map to TRBD2. The CDR3 is 15 amino acids. Germline V gene data show CDR1 as DFQATT and CDR2 as SNEGSKA (reference sequence). Trimming at V came to 0 bases and at J to 6 bases, leaving 5 bases not matched to a gene. The CDR3 DNA is TGCAGTGCTAGAGAACTAGCGGGACCGGGCAATGAGCAGTTCTTC. It codes for CSARELAGPGNEQFF.

The V call is TRBV28, the J call TRBJ1-2; tentative D call: TRBD1 (5 bases). The CDR3 is made up of 18 amino acids. Trimming stripped 2 bases from V and 0 bases from J, with 19 bases between. Germline V gives CDR1 MDHEN, CDR2 SYDVKM. CDR3: CASSLTRGRRSANYGYTF. CDR3 DNA sequence: TGTGCCAGCAGTTTAACGAGGGGCAGGAGATCGGCTAACTATGGCTACACCTTC.

With regard to this clonotype: One end of the junction is discordant with germline, which a read error may explain. This chain uses TRBV5-1 with TRBJ2-3; 14 nucleotides line up with TRBD2. The CDR3 is made up of 17 amino acids. Per germline, CDR1 SGHRS and CDR2 YFSETQ. CDR3 in amino acids: CACSSGLAGAVTDKQYF. The CDR3 region has the DNA TGCGCCTGCAGCTCGGGACTAGCGGGAGCGGTCACAGATAAGCAGTATTTT.

The rearrangement joins TRBV12-3 or TRBV12-4 to TRBJ2-1, with D perhaps TRBD2 (5 bases). The V end was cut by 6 bases, the J end by 0 bases, with 12 bases between. The CDR3 runs 15 residues. The CDR3 region has the DNA TGTGCCAGCAGGACCACTAGAGGCTCCTACAATGAGCAGTTCTTC. It specifies CASRTTRGSYNEQFF.

The sample holds a few counts of this clonotype. A much larger clone differs by one base, so this may be a read error. Since no conserved phenylalanine or tryptophan closes the CDR3, a read error is the likely cause. The V call is TRBV6-2 or TRBV6-3, the J call TRBJ2-3, with D tentatively TRBD2 (5 bases). Germline V gene data show CDR1 as MNHEY and CDR2 as SVGEGT. This CDR3 comprises 13 residues. With 7 bases removed from V and 4 bases from J, the gap between germline ends came to 12 bases. The CDR3 is CASTNFGADTQYL. The CDR3 nucleotides are TGTGCCAGCACTAACTTCGGGGCAGATACGCAGTATCTT.

The rearrangement uses TRBV4-2 and TRBJ2-3; the D call may be TRBD1 or TRBD2 (5 bases each). The CDR3 totals 16 residues. Deletions cut 4 bases from V and 8 bases from J, with 22 bases between. CDR1 is LGHNA and CDR2 is YNFKEQ in the germline V gene. CDR3 loop: CASSPTGTGHRGTQYF. The CDR3 region has the DNA TGTGCCAGCAGCCCCACGGGGACGGGTCACAGAGGTACGCAGTATTTT.

The chain couples TRBV19 to TRBJ2-1; a weak D match, TRBD2 (7 bases). CDR3 size: 13 residues. V lost 10 bases to trimming and J lost 12 bases, with 22 bases between them. Looked up from germline, CDR1 is LNHDA and CDR2 is SQIVND (reference sequence). The CDR3 DNA is TGTGCCACCTCAGAGGGGGGGCCAACAGGGCAGTTCTTC. Protein sequence: CATSEGGPTGQFF.

With respect to this clonotype: It may be a read error: a sequence one base away is much more abundant. This CDR3 is missing its conserved last phenylalanine or tryptophan, likely due to a read error. V gene TRBV12-3 or TRBV12-4 combines with J gene TRBJ1-1; TRBD1 might be the D (6 bases). V was pared by 2 bases and J by 4 bases, with 14 bases between. The CDR3 spans 15 residues. CDR3 protein: CASSLLGGGSTEAFV. In DNA form, the CDR3 reads TGTGCCAGCAGTTTACTTGGAGGGGGGTCCACTGAAGCTTTCGTT.

This clonotype has just one count. The V gene is TRBV11-3, the J gene TRBJ2-7, with 7 nucleotides matching TRBD2. This CDR3 has 16 amino acids. Germline assignment: CDR1 SGHNT and CDR2 YENEEA. V shed 5 bases and J 6 bases; nucleotides not matched to a gene: 16. CDR3 residues: CASSRTGGSIGGEQYF. The DNA of the CDR3 is TGTGCCAGCAGCAGGACTGGCGGGAGCATCGGTGGCGAGCAGTACTTC.

The gene calls are TRBV11-2 and TRBJ2-3; D unclear. Trimming took 5 bases from V and 7 from J, leaving 13 bases between them. The CDR3 runs 13 residues. The germline CDR1 and CDR2 sequences are SGHAT and FQNNGV. The DNA of the CDR3 is TGTGCCAGCAGCCCGCTGAAGACCTATACGCAGTATTTT. Protein sequence: CASSPLKTYTQYF.

This clonotype is a singleton in its sample. The rearrangement links TRBV11-2 to TRBJ2-1; TRBD2 matches 9 bases. The CDR3 spans 17 residues. The V gene end was trimmed by 2 bases and the J gene end by 14 bases; junction bases not matched to a gene: 19. Germline CDR1 SGHAT, CDR2 FQNNGV. This CDR3 is CASSLTTVAGDGVPEFF. In DNA, the CDR3 is TGTGCCAGCAGCTTAACAACGGTAGCGGGAGATGGAGTCCCAGAGTTCTTC.

Of note for this clonotype: At one of its ends the junction is not consistent with the germline gene, which may arise from a read error. V and J are TRBV28 and TRBJ2-7; 10 nucleotides line up with TRBD2. This CDR3 has 15 amino acids. Germline V gene data show CDR1 as MDHEN and CDR2 as SYDVKM. CDR3 loop: CASSSPSGGVYEHYF. CDR3 nucleotide sequence: TGTGCCAGCAGTTCCCCTAGCGGGGGAGTTTACGAGCACTACTTC.

A note on this clonotype: A read error may be the cause here, since a much bigger clone is one base away. This chain uses TRBV6-5 with TRBJ1-1; D call uncertain. The germline CDR1 and CDR2 sequences are MNHEY and SVGAGI. CDR3 size: 13 residues. The CDR3 nucleotides are TGTGACAGCAGGCTCGCCATGAACACTGAAGCTTTCTTT. This encodes CDSRLAMNTEAFF.